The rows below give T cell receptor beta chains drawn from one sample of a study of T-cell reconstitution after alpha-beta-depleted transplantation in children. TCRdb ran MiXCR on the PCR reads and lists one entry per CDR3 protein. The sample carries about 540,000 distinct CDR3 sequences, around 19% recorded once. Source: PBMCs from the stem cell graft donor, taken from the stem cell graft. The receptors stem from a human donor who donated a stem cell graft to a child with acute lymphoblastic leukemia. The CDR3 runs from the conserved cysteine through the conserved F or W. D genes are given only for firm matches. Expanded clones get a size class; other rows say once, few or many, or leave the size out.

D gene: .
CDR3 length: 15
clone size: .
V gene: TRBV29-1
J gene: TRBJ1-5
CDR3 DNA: TGCAGCGTTGAATTCGCCGACGGGGGCAATCAGCCCCAGCATTTT
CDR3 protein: CSVEFADGGNQPQHF

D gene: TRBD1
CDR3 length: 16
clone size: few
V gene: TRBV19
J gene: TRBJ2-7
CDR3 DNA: TGTGCCAGTAGTGGAACAGGGGCCCCCCCGCCCGACGAGCAGTACTTC
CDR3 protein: CASSGTGAPPPDEQYF

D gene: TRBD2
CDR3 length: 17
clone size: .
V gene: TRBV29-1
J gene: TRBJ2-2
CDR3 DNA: TGCAGCGTTGAAGTGACTAGCGGGAGGGCCCTCGTCGGGGAGCTGTTTTTT
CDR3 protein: CSVEVTSGRALVGELFF

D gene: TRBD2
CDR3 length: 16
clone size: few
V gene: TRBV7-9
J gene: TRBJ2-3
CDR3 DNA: TGTGCCAGCACGAGGCGGGCGGGAGGAACCACAGATACGCAGTATTTT
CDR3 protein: CASTRRAGGTTDTQYF

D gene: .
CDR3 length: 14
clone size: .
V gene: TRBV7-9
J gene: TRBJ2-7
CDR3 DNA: TGTGCCAGCAGCTCCACGACTACCTCCTACGAGCAGTACTTC
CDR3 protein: CASSSTTTSYEQYF

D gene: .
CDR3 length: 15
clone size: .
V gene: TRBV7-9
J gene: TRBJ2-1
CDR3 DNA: TGTGCCAGCAGCTTTAGGCGGAACTCAGAGGTTGAGCAGTTCTTC
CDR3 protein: CASSFRRNSEVEQFF

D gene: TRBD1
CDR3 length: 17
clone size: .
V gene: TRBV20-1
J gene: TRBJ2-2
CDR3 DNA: TGCAGTGCTAGAGATCCACGGACAGGGGGCAACACCGGGGAGCTGTTTTTT
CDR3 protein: CSARDPRTGGNTGELFF

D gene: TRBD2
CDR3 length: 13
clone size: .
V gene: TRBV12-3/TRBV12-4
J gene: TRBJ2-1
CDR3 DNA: TGTGCCAGCAGTGGACTAGCGGGGAATGAGCAGTTCTTC
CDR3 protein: CASSGLAGNEQFF

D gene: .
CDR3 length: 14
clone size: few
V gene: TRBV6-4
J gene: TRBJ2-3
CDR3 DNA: TGTGCCAGCAGTGACGGACCTGACACAGATACGCAGTATTTT
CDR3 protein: CASSDGPDTDTQYF

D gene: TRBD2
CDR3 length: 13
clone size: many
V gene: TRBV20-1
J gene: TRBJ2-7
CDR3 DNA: TGCAGTGCTACTGAGCGGGAGCCCTACGAGCAGTACTTC
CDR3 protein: CSATEREPYEQYF

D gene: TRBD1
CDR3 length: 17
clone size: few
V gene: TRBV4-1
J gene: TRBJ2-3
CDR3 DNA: TGCGCCAGCAGCCTGGATACTGACAGGGAACTTACAGATACGCAGTATTTT
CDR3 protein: CASSLDTDRELTDTQYF

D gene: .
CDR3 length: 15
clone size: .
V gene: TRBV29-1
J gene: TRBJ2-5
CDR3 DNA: TGCAGCGCCCGTTACAGGACGGAGTACCAAGAGACCCAGTACTTC
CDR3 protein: CSARYRTEYQETQYF

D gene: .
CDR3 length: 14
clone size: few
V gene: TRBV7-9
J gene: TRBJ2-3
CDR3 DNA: TGTGCCAGCCAAAACGCCTTGGCCACAGATACGCAGTATTTT
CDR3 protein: CASQNALATDTQYF

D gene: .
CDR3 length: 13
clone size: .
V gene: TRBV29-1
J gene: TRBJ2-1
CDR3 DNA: TGCAGCATTGGCGGGACAGTGGGCAATGAGCAGTTCTTC
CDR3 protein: CSIGGTVGNEQFF

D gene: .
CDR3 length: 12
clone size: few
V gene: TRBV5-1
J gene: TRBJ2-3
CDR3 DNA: TGCGCCAGCAGCTGGGACCCAGATACGCAGTATTTT
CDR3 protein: CASSWDPDTQYF

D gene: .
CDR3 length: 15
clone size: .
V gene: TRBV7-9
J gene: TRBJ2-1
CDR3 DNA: TGTGCCAGCAGCTTAGGACTGATGGTCTACAATGAGCAGTTCTTC
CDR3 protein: CASSLGLMVYNEQFF

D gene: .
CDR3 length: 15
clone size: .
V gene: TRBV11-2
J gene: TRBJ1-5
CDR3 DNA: TGTGCCAGCAGCTTAGGCAGGGGAGGCAATCAGCCCCAGCATTTT
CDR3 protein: CASSLGRGGNQPQHF

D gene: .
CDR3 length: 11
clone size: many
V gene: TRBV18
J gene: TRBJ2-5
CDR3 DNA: TGTGCCAGCTCGGAACAAGAGACCCAGTACTTC
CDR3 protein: CASSEQETQYF

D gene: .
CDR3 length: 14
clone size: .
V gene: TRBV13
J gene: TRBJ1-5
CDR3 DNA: TGTGCCAGCAGCTTTCGGGACACTTATCAGCCCCAGCATTTT
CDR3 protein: CASSFRDTYQPQHF

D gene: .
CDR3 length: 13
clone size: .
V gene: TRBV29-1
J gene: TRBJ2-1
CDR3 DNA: TGCAGCGTTGAGCGGACTAACTACAATGAGCAGTTCTTC
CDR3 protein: CSVERTNYNEQFF

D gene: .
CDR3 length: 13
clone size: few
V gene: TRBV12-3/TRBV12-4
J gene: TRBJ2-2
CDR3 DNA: TGTGCCAGCAGTTTAGAGCGACCCGGGGAGCTGTTTTTT
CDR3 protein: CASSLERPGELFF

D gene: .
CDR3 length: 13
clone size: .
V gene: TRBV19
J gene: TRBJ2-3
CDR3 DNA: TGTGCCAGTAGTTCGGCGGGAATCAATACGCAGTATTTT
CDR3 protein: CASSSAGINTQYF

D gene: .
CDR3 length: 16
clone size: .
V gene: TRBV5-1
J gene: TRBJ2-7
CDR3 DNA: TGCGCCAGCAGCCCAACCGTTTTTTTAAGTTCCTACGAGCAGTACTTC
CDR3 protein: CASSPTVFLSSYEQYF

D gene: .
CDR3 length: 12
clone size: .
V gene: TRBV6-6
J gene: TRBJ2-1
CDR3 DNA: TGTGCCAGCAATTTCAGGGGACATGAGCAGTTCTTC
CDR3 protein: CASNFRGHEQFF

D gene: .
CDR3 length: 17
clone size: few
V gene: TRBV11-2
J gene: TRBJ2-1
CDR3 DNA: TGTGCCAGCAGCTTTTTTGGGGGGCGTTGGGATACCAATGAGCAGTTCTTC
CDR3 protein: CASSFFGGRWDTNEQFF

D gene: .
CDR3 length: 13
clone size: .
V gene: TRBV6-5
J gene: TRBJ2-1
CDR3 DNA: TGTGCCAGCAGTTACAGCAGCCACAATGAGCAGTTCTTC
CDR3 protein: CASSYSSHNEQFF

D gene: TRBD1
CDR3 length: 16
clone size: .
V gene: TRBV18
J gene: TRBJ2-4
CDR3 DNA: TGTGCCAGCTCGCCAGGACAGGGACTAGCCAAAAACATTCAGTACTTC
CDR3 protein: CASSPGQGLAKNIQYF

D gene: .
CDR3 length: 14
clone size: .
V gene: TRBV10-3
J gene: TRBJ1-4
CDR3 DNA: TGTGCCATCAGTGAGGGCGGTTATAATGAAAAACTGTTTTTT
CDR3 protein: CAISEGGYNEKLFF

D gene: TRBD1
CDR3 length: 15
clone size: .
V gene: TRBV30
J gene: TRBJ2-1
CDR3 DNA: TGTGCCTGGAGAGGGACAGGTTTGGGGTACAATGAGCAGTTCTTC
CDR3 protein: CAWRGTGLGYNEQFF

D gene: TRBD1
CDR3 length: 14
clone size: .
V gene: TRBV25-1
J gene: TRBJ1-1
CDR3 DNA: TGTGCCAGCAGTGTTAAGACAGGGCTAACTGAAGCTTTCTTT
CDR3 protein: CASSVKTGLTEAFF

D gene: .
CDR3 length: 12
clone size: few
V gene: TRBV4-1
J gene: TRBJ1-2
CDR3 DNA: TGCGCCAGCAGCCAATCAAGAGGAGGCTACACCTTC
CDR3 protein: CASSQSRGGYTF

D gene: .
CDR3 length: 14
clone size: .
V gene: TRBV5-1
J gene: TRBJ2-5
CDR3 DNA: TGCGCCAGCAGGAGGACTACAGTCCAAGAGACCCAGTACTTC
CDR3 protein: CASRRTTVQETQYF

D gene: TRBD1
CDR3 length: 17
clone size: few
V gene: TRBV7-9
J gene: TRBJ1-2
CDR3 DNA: TGTGCCAGCAGCCCGCCAAGTCCACAGGGGGTTAACTATGGCTACACCTTC
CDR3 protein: CASSPPSPQGVNYGYTF